Each of the 13 T cell receptor beta chains below was sequenced from the same sample in a study of shared T cell receptors in the human thymus. The data were produced by immunoSEQ multiplex PCR, yet TCRdb's version contains in-frame clones alone and is incomplete. The sample lists approximately 760,000 clones, approximately 83% occurring once. These data also featured in a second study, about human thymus T cells.

Sequencing was done on a sample of thymocytes. These receptors were obtained from a girl under two years old with a congenital heart defect.

The chain has TRBV19 and TRBJ1-5; D perhaps matches TRBD1 (5 bases). Trimming pared 2 bases from V and 6 bases from J, leaving 20 bases between. Germline V gene lookup returns CDR1 LNHDA and CDR2 SQIVND (reference sequence). The CDR3 consists of 17 residues. CDR3 coding DNA: TGTGCCAGTAGTATAAAGAATGGGGGTCTGGGGGGTCAGCCCCAGCATTTT. Protein sequence: CASSIKNGGLGGQPQHF.

This clone has only a few counts. This chain links TRBV5-1 with TRBJ1-2, with D possibly TRBD1 on 6 matching bases. V lost 4 bases and J lost 0, with 16 bases in between. In germline, CDR1 is SGHRS, CDR2 YFSETQ. There are 16 residues in the CDR3. In DNA form, the CDR3 reads TGCGCCAGCAGCCGACCAGGGGATGAAGCTAACTATGGCTACACCTTC. Its translation: CASSRPGDEANYGYTF.

The sample holds a few counts of this clone. The chain combines TRBV5-5 with TRBJ2-1; 7 bases agree with TRBD1. CDR1 and CDR2 (germline): SGHKS, YYEKEE (reference sequence). The junction had 4 bases not matched to a gene; V was cut back by 1 base and J by 3 bases. This CDR3 is built from 15 residues. In nucleotides, the CDR3 is TGTGCCAGCAGCTTGACAGGGGATTACTACAATGAGCAGTTCTTC. Encoded protein: CASSLTGDYYNEQFF.

J is TRBJ2-1 and V is TRBV11-2; tentatively, D is TRBD1 (6 bases). This CDR3 spans 14 amino acids. CDR1 and CDR2 from the germline V gene are SGHAT and FQNNGV. The V end lost 8 bases, the J end lost 2 bases, and 13 bases lay between the germline ends. CDR3 bases: TGTGCCAGCTCCGTAGACAGGCCCTACAATGAGCAGTTCTTC. Translated, it gives CASSVDRPYNEQFF.

CDR3 nucleotide sequence: TGTGCCAGCAGGGCTGGACAGTTCTACGAGCAGTACTTC. It specifies CASRAGQFYEQYF. This chain links TRBV27 with TRBJ2-7; weak D call: TRBD1 (6 bases). The CDR3 covers 13 residues. The V end was cut by 6 bases, the J end by 3 bases, with 12 bases between. Germline CDR1 and CDR2: MNHEY and SMNVEV (reference sequence).

V gene TRBV2 combines with J gene TRBJ1-3; D unclear. V was cut by 4 bases and J by 0 bases, with 10 bases left in between. This CDR3 is built from 15 residues. Germline lookup yields CDR1 SNHLY and CDR2 FYNNEI. The DNA for the CDR3 is TGTGCCAGCAGTGCCCAGGCGAGCTCTGGAAACACCATATATTTT. It specifies CASSAQASSGNTIYF.

The chain has TRBV19 and TRBJ2-2, with D possibly matching TRBD1 (5 bases). The CDR3 extends over 16 amino acids. CDR1 and CDR2 (germline): LNHDA, SQIVND (reference sequence). V lost 5 bases and J 6 bases, leaving 19 bases between the germline ends. The CDR3 coding sequence is TGTGCCAGTAGTCGGCGTGACAGCACTTTCCCCGGGGAGCTGTTTTTT. Translated: CASSRRDSTFPGELFF.

The genes are TRBV6-1 and TRBJ1-1; 10 bases match TRBD1. V shed 7 bases, J shed 3 bases, and the junction held 2 bases outside the gene matches. The germline V gene has CDR1 MNHNS and CDR2 SASEGT. The CDR3 runs 13 residues. This chain's CDR3 is CASKGTGDTEAFF. The CDR3 coding sequence is TGTGCCAGCAAAGGGACAGGGGACACTGAAGCTTTCTTT.

The sample holds a few counts of this clone. This chain connects TRBV7-2 to TRBJ1-1, with D possibly matching TRBD1 (6 bases). Germline V gene sequence: CDR1 SGHTA, CDR2 FQGNSA. CDR3 length equals 14 residues. V lost 4 bases and J 4 bases, leaving 13 bases between the germline ends. The CDR3 DNA is TGTGCCAGCAGCTCGGAACAGGGATTCACTGAAGCTTTCTTT. Protein product: CASSSEQGFTEAFF.

The DNA of the CDR3 is TGTGCCAGCAGCTTATTTAGTGGTACGTTCACAGATACGCAGTATTTT. Protein product: CASSLFSGTFTDTQYF. This rearrangement joins TRBV7-9 to TRBJ2-3; D is ambiguous. V lost 2 bases to trimming and J lost 2 bases, with 14 bases between them. CDR1 is SEHNR, CDR2 FQNEAQ, per germline (reference sequence). CDR3 length: 16 residues.

The chain links TRBV10-3 to TRBJ1-6; D unclear. CDR1 is ENHRY, CDR2 SYGVKD, per germline. The V end was cut by 3 bases, the J end by 7 bases, with 10 bases between. CDR3 size: 14 residues. The CDR3 coding sequence is TGTGCCATCAGTGAACTCAGGTTGAATTCACCCCTCCACTTT. Translated, it gives CAISELRLNSPLHF.

The gene calls are TRBV27 and TRBJ1-1, with 7 bases identical to TRBD1. J lost 3 bases, V lost 5 bases, and 15 bases had no gene match. This CDR3 is 17 amino acids long. The germline gives CDR1 MNHEY, CDR2 SMNVEV (reference sequence). DNA of the CDR3: TGTGCCAGCAGTCCACTGACAGGGACGGTTATGGACACTGAAGCTTTCTTT. As protein: CASSPLTGTVMDTEAFF.

This chain connects TRBV7-9 to TRBJ1-1; 9 bases are a match to TRBD1. CDR3 length equals 13 residues. Trimming cost V 5 bases and J 10 bases; bases outside gene matches: 8. Germline CDR1 is SEHNR and CDR2 is FQNEAQ (reference sequence). Here the CDR3 reads CASSAQGARGAFF. DNA of the CDR3: TGTGCCAGCAGCGCACAGGGGGCGCGGGGAGCTTTCTTT.